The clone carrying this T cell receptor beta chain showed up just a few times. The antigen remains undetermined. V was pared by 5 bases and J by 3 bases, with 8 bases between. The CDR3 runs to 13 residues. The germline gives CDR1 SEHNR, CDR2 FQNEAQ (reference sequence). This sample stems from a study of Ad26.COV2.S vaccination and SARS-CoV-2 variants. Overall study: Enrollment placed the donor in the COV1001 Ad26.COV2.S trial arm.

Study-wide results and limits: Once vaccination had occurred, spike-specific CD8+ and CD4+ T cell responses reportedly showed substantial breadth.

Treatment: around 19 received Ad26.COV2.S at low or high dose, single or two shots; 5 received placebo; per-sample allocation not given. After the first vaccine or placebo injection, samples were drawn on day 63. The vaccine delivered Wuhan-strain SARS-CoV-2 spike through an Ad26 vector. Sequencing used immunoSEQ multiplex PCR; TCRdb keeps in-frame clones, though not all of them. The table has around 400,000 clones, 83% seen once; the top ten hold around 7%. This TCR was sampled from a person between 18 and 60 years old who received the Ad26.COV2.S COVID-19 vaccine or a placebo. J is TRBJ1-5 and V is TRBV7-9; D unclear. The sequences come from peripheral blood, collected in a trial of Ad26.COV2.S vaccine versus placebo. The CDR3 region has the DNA TGTGCCAGCAGCGGGAACCCCAATCAGCCCCAGCATTTT. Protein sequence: CASSGNPNQPQHF.